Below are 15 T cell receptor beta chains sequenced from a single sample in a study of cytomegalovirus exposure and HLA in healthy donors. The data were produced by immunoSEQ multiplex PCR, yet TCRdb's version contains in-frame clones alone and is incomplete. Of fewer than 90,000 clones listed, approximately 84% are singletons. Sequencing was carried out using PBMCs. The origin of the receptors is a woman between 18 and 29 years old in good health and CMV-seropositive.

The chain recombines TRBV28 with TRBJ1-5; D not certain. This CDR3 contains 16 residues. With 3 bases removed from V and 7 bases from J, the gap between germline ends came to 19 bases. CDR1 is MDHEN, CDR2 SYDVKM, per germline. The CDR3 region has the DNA TGTGCCAGCAGTTTTAGCGGCGACTGGGTTTCACAGCCCCAGCATTTT. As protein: CASSFSGDWVSQPQHF.

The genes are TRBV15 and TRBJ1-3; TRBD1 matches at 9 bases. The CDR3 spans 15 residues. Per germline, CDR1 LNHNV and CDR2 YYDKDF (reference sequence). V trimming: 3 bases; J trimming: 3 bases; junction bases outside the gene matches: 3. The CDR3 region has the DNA TGTGCCACCAGCAGGGACAGGGGCGTTGGAAACACCATATATTTT. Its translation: CATSRDRGVGNTIYF.

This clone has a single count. CDR3 sequence reads: CASSLALRGNTEAFF. CDR3 coding DNA: TGTGCCAGCAGCTTAGCGCTTAGGGGAAACACTGAAGCTTTCTTT. The rearrangement joins TRBV7-6 to TRBJ1-1; D might be TRBD1 (5 bases). The germline V gene encodes CDR1 SGHVS and CDR2 FNYEAQ. V was cut by 0 bases and J by 2 bases, with 10 bases left in between. The CDR3 contains 15 residues.

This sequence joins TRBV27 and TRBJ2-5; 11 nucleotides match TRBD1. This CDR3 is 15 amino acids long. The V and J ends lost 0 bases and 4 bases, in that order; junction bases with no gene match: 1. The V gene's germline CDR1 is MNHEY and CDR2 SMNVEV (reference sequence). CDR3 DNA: TGTGCCAGCAGTTTATCAGGGACAGGGGGAGAGACCCAGTACTTC. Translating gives CASSLSGTGGETQYF.

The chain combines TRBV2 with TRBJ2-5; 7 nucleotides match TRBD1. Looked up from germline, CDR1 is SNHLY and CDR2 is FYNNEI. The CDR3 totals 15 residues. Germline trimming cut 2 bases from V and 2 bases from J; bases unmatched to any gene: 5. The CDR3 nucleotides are TGTGCCAGCAGTGAATTCGTGGACAGGCAAGAGACCCAGTACTTC. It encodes CASSEFVDRQETQYF.

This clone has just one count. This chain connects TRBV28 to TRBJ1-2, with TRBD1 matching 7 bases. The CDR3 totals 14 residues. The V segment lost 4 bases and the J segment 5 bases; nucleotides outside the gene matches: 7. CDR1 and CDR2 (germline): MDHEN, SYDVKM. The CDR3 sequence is CASSSTGIRYGYTF. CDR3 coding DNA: TGTGCCAGCAGTTCGACAGGGATTAGGTATGGCTACACCTTC.

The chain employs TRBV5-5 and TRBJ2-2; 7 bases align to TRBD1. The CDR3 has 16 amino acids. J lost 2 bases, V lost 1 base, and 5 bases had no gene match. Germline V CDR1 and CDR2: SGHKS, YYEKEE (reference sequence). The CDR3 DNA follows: TGTGCCAGCAGCTTGTTCAGGGGGACCAACACCGGGGAGCTGTTTTTT. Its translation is CASSLFRGTNTGELFF.

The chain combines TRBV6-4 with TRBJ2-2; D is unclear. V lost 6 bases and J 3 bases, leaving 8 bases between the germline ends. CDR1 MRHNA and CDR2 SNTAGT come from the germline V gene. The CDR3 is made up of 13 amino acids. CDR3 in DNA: TGTGCCAGCAGAAGTACGGACACCGGGGAGCTGTTTTTT. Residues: CASRSTDTGELFF.

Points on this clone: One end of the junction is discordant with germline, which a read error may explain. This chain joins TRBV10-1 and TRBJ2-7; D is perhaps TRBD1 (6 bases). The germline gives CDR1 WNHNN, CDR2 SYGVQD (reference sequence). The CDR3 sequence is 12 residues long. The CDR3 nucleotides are TGCGCCAGCAGTGCTTCTGCCAGGGGCAACTTCTTC. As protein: CASSASARGNFF.

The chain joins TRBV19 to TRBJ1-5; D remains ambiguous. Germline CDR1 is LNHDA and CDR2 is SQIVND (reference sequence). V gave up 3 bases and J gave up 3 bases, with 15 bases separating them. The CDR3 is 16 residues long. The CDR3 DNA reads TGTGCCAGTAGTATGGGAGTTCGCGGAACCAATCAGCCCCAGCATTTT. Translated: CASSMGVRGTNQPQHF.

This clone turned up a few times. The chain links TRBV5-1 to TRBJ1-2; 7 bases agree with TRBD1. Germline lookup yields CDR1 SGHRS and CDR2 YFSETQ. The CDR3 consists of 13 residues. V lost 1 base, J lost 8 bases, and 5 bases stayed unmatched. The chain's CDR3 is CASSLTGDRGYTF. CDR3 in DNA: TGCGCCAGCAGCTTGACAGGGGATAGGGGCTACACCTTC.

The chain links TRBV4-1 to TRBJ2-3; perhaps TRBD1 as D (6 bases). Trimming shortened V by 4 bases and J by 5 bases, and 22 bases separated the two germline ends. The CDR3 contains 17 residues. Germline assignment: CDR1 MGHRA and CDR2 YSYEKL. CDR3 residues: CASSPSRTGHKGDTQYF. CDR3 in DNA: TGCGCCAGCAGCCCTTCCCGAACAGGGCACAAAGGAGATACGCAGTATTTT.

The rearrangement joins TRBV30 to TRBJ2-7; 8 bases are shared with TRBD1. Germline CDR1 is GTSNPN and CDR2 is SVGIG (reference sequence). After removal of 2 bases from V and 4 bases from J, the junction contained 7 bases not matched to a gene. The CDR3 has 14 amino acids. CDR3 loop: CAWSSGQGIYEQYF. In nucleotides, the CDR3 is TGTGCCTGGAGTTCAGGACAGGGTATTTACGAGCAGTACTTC.

Here the CDR3 reads CASSLAHREGTEAFF. The DNA of the CDR3 is TGTGCCAGCTCTTTGGCCCACCGGGAGGGGACTGAAGCTTTCTTT. V gene TRBV18 combines with J gene TRBJ1-1; D perhaps matches TRBD1 (5 bases). CDR3 size: 15 residues. Germline V gene lookup returns CDR1 KGHSH and CDR2 LQKENI. V was pared by 6 bases and J by 5 bases, with 19 bases between.

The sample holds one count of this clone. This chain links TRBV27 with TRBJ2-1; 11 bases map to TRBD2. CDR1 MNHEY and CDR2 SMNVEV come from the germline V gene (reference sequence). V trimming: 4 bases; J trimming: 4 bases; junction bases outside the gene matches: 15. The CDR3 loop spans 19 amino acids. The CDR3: CASSSQYSITSGGYNEQFF. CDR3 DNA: TGTGCCAGCAGTTCCCAGTACTCCATTACTAGCGGGGGTTACAATGAGCAGTTCTTC.